A single TCR beta chain is shown here with its context. The data were taken from a study of Ad26.COV2.S vaccination and SARS-CoV-2 variants. Indicated treatment: some 19 received Ad26.COV2.S at low or high dose, single or two shots; about 5 received placebo; per-sample allocation not given. Specimen acquisition occurred on day 63 following the initial vaccine or placebo injection. Clones were read by immunoSEQ multiplex PCR, and TCRdb kept only the in-frame ones, dropping some. The profile shows some 500,000 clones, approximately 92% of them singletons. This CDR3 region has 13 residues. Per the germline V gene, CDR1 is SGHVS and CDR2 is FQNEAQ. V lost 5 bases to trimming and J lost 6 bases, with 14 bases between them.

The chain joins TRBV7-8 to TRBJ2-7; D not resolved. This TCR came from a person aged 18-65 years who received the Ad26.COV2.S COVID-19 vaccine or a placebo. This specimen consisted of peripheral blood, obtained in a trial of Ad26.COV2.S vaccine versus placebo. The CDR3 nucleotides read TGTGCCAGCAGCCGACTCGGGCCGAGCGAGCAGTACGTC. This sequence encodes CASSRLGPSEQYV.